The clone carrying this T cell receptor beta chain was seen a handful of times. The study assigned cohorts using participant-reported clinical history. The record originates from a study of blood T cell repertoires in COVID-19. The method was immunoSEQ multiplex PCR; TCRdb's version includes in-frame clones alone and lacks a portion of them. The table lists about 280,000 clones, 90% of them singletons. Trimming pared 3 bases from V and 3 bases from J, leaving 16 bases between. Germline CDR1 SGDLS, CDR2 YYNGEE. There are 15 residues in the CDR3. The material sequenced was PBMCs or T cells enriched from blood (not recorded which). V is TRBV9 and J is TRBJ2-7; D is perhaps TRBD2 (5 bases). The TCR comes from a woman aged 25 to 39 with acute COVID-19. The DNA for the CDR3 is TGTGCCAGCAGCGCCACCTCGGGATCCCTCTACGAGCAGTACTTC. This translates into CASSATSGSLYEQYF.